Listed here are 18 T cell receptor beta chains from one sample, sequenced in a study of control samples from healthy donors and cancer patients. Assay: immunoSEQ multiplex PCR; the TCRdb copy retains only in-frame clones and omits some. Of about 95,000 clones detected, approximately 86% appear once; the ten largest clones hold 15% to 20%. Sequenced input: blood. The receptors here all came from a young man in good health.

The V call is TRBV15, the J call TRBJ2-3; tentatively, D is TRBD1 or TRBD2 (5 bases each). V was clipped by 8 bases and J by 5 bases, with 14 bases between them. The length of the CDR3 is 13 residues. In germline, CDR1 is LNHNV, CDR2 YYDKDF (reference sequence). The CDR3 bases are TGTGCCACCTCTGCGACTGGGGGAGATACGCAGTATTTT. Its protein is CATSATGGDTQYF.

This clone was picked up one time. The chain has TRBV30 and TRBJ1-6; D call uncertain. This CDR3 region has 12 residues. V lost 7 bases and J lost 6, with 10 bases in between. Germline V gene lookup returns CDR1 GTSNPN and CDR2 SVGIG (reference sequence). The CDR3 sequence is CAFGLSNSPLHF. The CDR3 nucleotides read TGTGCCTTTGGTCTTTCTAATTCACCCCTCCACTTT.

V is TRBV11-2 and J is TRBJ2-7, with D perhaps matching TRBD2 (7 bases). CDR3 length: 16 amino acids. Germline V gene data show CDR1 as SGHAT and CDR2 as FQNNGV. V was cut by 4 bases and J by 0 bases, with 16 bases left in between. The DNA of the CDR3 is TGTGCCAGCAGCTCGGGGGGCGGACGGAGCTCCTACGAGCAGTACTTC. Its translation: CASSSGGGRSSYEQYF.

This chain's CDR3 is CASSSPGQGGEKLFF. The CDR3 DNA is TGTGCCAGCAGCTCTCCGGGACAGGGCGGGGAAAAACTGTTTTTT. This chain links TRBV28 with TRBJ1-4; 9 nucleotides line up with TRBD1. Germline V lookup: CDR1 MDHEN, CDR2 SYDVKM. J lost 8 bases, V lost 6 bases, and 10 bases had no gene match. The CDR3 loop spans 15 amino acids.

The chain couples TRBV27 to TRBJ2-3; 7 nucleotides line up with TRBD1. This CDR3 has 16 amino acids. Germline V lookup: CDR1 MNHEY, CDR2 SMNVEV (reference sequence). V trimming: 5 bases; J trimming: 5 bases; junction bases outside the gene matches: 13. The CDR3 sequence: CASSETVGQVRDTQYF. CDR3 DNA sequence: TGTGCCAGCAGTGAAACGGTAGGACAGGTTCGAGATACGCAGTATTTT.

This clone was counted only a few times. CDR3 DNA sequence: TGTGCCAGCAGCCCAGGGGTTAACTATGGCTACACCTTC. Translating gives CASSPGVNYGYTF. The chain links TRBV6-6 to TRBJ1-2, with D possibly TRBD1 on 6 matching bases. The CDR3 sequence is 13 residues long. V dropped 6 bases and J dropped 1 base, with 9 bases sitting between them. Germline CDR1 is MNHNY and CDR2 is SVGAGI (reference sequence).

The gene calls are TRBV13 and TRBJ2-3, with 10 bases matching TRBD2. V lost 6 bases and J lost 0; bases outside the gene matches: 6. Germline CDR1 PRHDT, CDR2 FYEKMQ (reference sequence). The CDR3 runs 16 residues. The DNA for the CDR3 is TGTGCCAGCAGTTTAAGGACTAGCGGAAGCACAGATACGCAGTATTTT. Translating gives CASSLRTSGSTDTQYF. The full variable domain, completed using reference TRBV13 and TRBJ2-3, is AAGVIQSPRHLIKEKRETATLKCYPIPRHDTVYWYQQGPGQDPQFLISFYEKMQSDKGSIPDRFSAQQFSDYHSELNMSSLELGDSALYFCASSLRTSGSTDTQYFGPGTRLTVL.

The chain links TRBV6-5 to TRBJ1-4, with D maybe TRBD1 (6 bases). This CDR3 region has 15 residues. V dropped 0 bases and J dropped 7 bases, with 12 bases sitting between them. From germline, CDR1 is MNHEY and CDR2 SVGAGI. The CDR3 DNA sequence: TGTGCCAGCAGTTACTCGGGCGGGGGCGGTGAAAAACTGTTTTTT. Its protein is CASSYSGGGGEKLFF.

The chain recombines TRBV7-3 with TRBJ2-2; weak D call: TRBD2 (7 bases). The germline V gene has CDR1 SGHTA and CDR2 FQGTGA. There are 16 residues in the CDR3. V was pared by 1 base and J by 4 bases, with 13 bases between. Written as DNA, the CDR3 is TGTGCCAGCAGCTTAATCCCGGGGGGCCCCACCGGGGAGCTGTTTTTT. Encoded protein: CASSLIPGGPTGELFF.

The V and J genes are TRBV6-5 and TRBJ1-3, with D tentatively TRBD1 (5 bases). The ends were cut back, 7 bases at V and 0 bases at J, with 7 bases in the middle. The CDR3 extends over 13 amino acids. Looked up from germline, CDR1 is MNHEY and CDR2 is SVGAGI. CDR3 in amino acids: CASTQGSGNTIYF. CDR3 DNA: TGTGCCAGCACCCAGGGCTCTGGAAACACCATATATTTT.

V is TRBV18 and J is TRBJ2-3; 8 bases agree with TRBD1. Germline V CDR1 and CDR2: KGHSH, LQKENI. The CDR3 consists of 16 residues. With 0 bases clipped from V and 6 bases from J, the junction kept 8 bases outside the gene matches. The chain's CDR3 is CASSPPRGTGGDTQYF. In DNA, the CDR3 is TGTGCCAGCTCACCACCGAGAGGGACAGGAGGGGATACGCAGTATTTT.

J is TRBJ2-2 and V is TRBV5-1; 9 bases agree with TRBD1. CDR3 length: 15 residues. Germline CDR1 SGHRS, CDR2 YFSETQ. The V gene end was trimmed by 4 bases and the J gene end by 4 bases; junction bases not matched to a gene: 5. The CDR3 DNA reads as TGCGCCAGCAGCGAACAGGGGGCGCGCACCGGGGAGCTGTTTTTT. The encoded protein is CASSEQGARTGELFF.

CDR3 sequence: CASSGPWALGKNIQYF. In DNA form, the CDR3 reads TGTGCCAGCAGTGGCCCTTGGGCCCTAGGCAAAAACATTCAGTACTTC. The chain recombines TRBV6-1 with TRBJ2-4; D is uncertain. Trimming stripped 4 bases from V and 3 bases from J, with 16 bases between. This CDR3 comprises 16 residues. In germline, CDR1 is MNHNS, CDR2 SASEGT.

The V and J genes are TRBV14 and TRBJ2-7; 8 bases agree with TRBD1. In germline, CDR1 is SGHDN, CDR2 FVKESK. V shed 4 bases and J 5 bases; nucleotides not matched to a gene: 10. The CDR3 runs 15 residues. The CDR3 sequence is CASSPRTGTVDEQYF. The DNA of the CDR3 is TGTGCCAGCAGCCCGCGGACAGGGACGGTAGACGAGCAGTACTTC.

The CDR3 DNA sequence: TGTGCCAGCAGCCCCCGCGGGGCAGATCCGGCCAAAAACATTCAGTACTTC. It yields the protein CASSPRGADPAKNIQYF. The rearrangement links TRBV9 to TRBJ2-4, with D possibly matching TRBD2 (6 bases). The CDR3 is 17 amino acids. The V and J ends lost 4 bases and 1 base respectively, with 18 bases between them. In germline, CDR1 is SGDLS, CDR2 YYNGEE.

As concerns this clone: A junction boundary mismatches the germline segment, possibly from a read error. The chain joins TRBV5-1 to TRBJ2-7; D not resolved. The CDR3 length is 13 residues. The germline V gene has CDR1 SGHRS and CDR2 YFSETQ. The CDR3 region is CASSLLASSEQYF. In DNA, the CDR3 is TGCGCCAGCAGCTTGTTGGCCTCCTCCGAGCAGTACTTC.

This chain joins TRBV12-2 and TRBJ1-2; TRBD1 was called by the table and not checked on the DNA. TRBV12-2 is a recognized pseudogene. This CDR3 is 14 amino acids long. The CDR3 sequence is CASRLTGQGYGYTF. CDR3 coding DNA: TGTGCAAGTCGCTTGACAGGGCAGGGCTATGGCTACACCTTC.

In its sample, this clone was seen a few times. V and J are TRBV3-1 (or the pseudogene TRBV3-2) and TRBJ2-4; 8 positions agree with TRBD2. There are 17 residues in the CDR3. J was trimmed by 6 bases and V by 0 bases; bases with no gene match: 10. Looked up from germline, CDR1 is LGHDT and CDR2 is YNNKEL (reference sequence). The CDR3 nucleotides read TGTGCCAGCAGCCAAGAGGCGGGGGGACCGATGGGAAACATTCAGTACTTC. Its protein product is CASSQEAGGPMGNIQYF.